Below are 30 T cell receptor beta chains sequenced from a single sample in a study of blood T cell repertoires in COVID-19. Some clones are missing from TCRdb's copy, which holds only in-frame ones; the method was immunoSEQ multiplex PCR. The sample comprises 250,000 to 300,000 clones, around 81% of which are singletons, and around 3.5% rests with the top ten. Sequencing was carried out using PBMCs or T cells enriched from blood (not recorded which). These receptor sequences come from a man aged 50-60 years who had recovered from COVID-19.

V usage is TRBV27 and J usage is TRBJ2-1, with 10 bases aligning to TRBD2. V dropped 3 bases and J dropped 2; count of bases not matched to a gene: 4. The CDR3 consists of 16 residues. The germline CDR1 and CDR2 sequences are MNHEY and SMNVEV (reference sequence). This CDR3 reads CASSLIAGGTYNEQFF. CDR3 in DNA: TGTGCCAGCAGTTTGATAGCGGGAGGTACCTACAATGAGCAGTTCTTC.

The gene calls are TRBV5-1 and TRBJ2-1; D might be TRBD2 (6 bases). Per germline, CDR1 SGHRS and CDR2 YFSETQ. V dropped 0 bases and J dropped 8 bases, with 12 bases sitting between them. The CDR3 sequence is 14 residues long. The chain's CDR3 is CASSLAPSADEQFF. The CDR3 DNA sequence: TGCGCCAGCAGCTTGGCCCCTAGCGCGGATGAGCAGTTCTTC.

In nucleotides, the CDR3 is TGTGCCAGCAGCTTAGTAGACAGGGTCTACGAGCAGTACTTC. Residues: CASSLVDRVYEQYF. The rearrangement uses TRBV7-9 and TRBJ2-7; 7 bases agree with TRBD1. The CDR3 length is 14 residues. Losses at the gene ends were 1 base for V and 3 bases for J; bases not matched to a gene: 3. Looked up from germline, CDR1 is SEHNR and CDR2 is FQNEAQ (reference sequence). Combining the CDR3 with reference TRBV7-9 and TRBJ2-7 gives the whole variable domain DTGVSQNPRHKITKRGQNVTFRCDPISEHNRLYWYRQTLGQGPEFLTYFQNEAQLEKSRLLSDRFSAERPKGSFSTLEIQRTEQGDSAMYLCASSLVDRVYEQYFGPGTRLTVT.

CDR3 in DNA: TGTGCCAGCAGCACGGGGGGTATGAAGACCCAGTACTTC. The encoded protein is CASSTGGMKTQYF. This chain links TRBV9 with TRBJ2-5, with 7 bases fitting TRBD2. Trimming removed 4 bases from V and 6 bases from J; junction bases left unmatched: 6. The CDR3 extends over 13 amino acids. Germline CDR1 SGDLS, CDR2 YYNGEE.

The chain links TRBV5-6 to TRBJ2-7; no clear D gene. The V end was cut by 3 bases, the J end by 3 bases, with 13 bases between. CDR1 is SGHDT and CDR2 is YYEEEE in the germline V gene. This CDR3 spans 14 amino acids. For the CDR3, the DNA is TGTGCCAGCAGCTCCATTGGGCGTTACTACGAGCAGTACTTC. Residues: CASSSIGRYYEQYF.

This chain uses TRBV6-1 with TRBJ1-3; D may be TRBD1 (6 bases). The CDR3 is 16 residues long. Germline V CDR1 and CDR2: MNHNS, SASEGT. Between the trimmed V and J ends, which lost 0 bases and 1 base, there was a span of 10 bases. The CDR3 sequence is CASSEAGGRSGNTIYF. The CDR3 nucleotides are TGTGCCAGCAGTGAAGCCGGGGGGCGGTCTGGAAACACCATATATTTT.

The V gene is TRBV5-5, the J gene TRBJ1-4; TRBD1 matches at 7 bases. The V gene end was trimmed by 3 bases and the J gene end by 4 bases; junction bases not matched to a gene: 6. CDR3 length equals 15 residues. The germline CDR1 and CDR2 sequences are SGHKS and YYEKEE (reference sequence). The chain's CDR3 is CASSSPGTVNEKLFF. As DNA, the CDR3 is TGTGCCAGCAGCTCACCCGGGACAGTTAATGAAAAACTGTTTTTT.

V is TRBV19 and J is TRBJ2-3; D not resolved. This CDR3 has 14 residues. Trimming took off 2 bases at V and 2 bases at J, with 8 bases between the two ends. Per germline, CDR1 LNHDA and CDR2 SQIVND (reference sequence). The chain's CDR3 is CASSIRRYTDTQYF. CDR3 DNA: TGTGCCAGTAGTATAAGGCGGTACACAGATACGCAGTATTTT.

The chain combines TRBV2 with TRBJ2-7, with 8 bases that match TRBD1. Germline V CDR1 and CDR2: SNHLY, FYNNEI. V gave up 3 bases and J gave up 7 bases; unmatched junction bases: 11. The CDR3 sequence is 15 residues long. The CDR3, as DNA: TGTGCCAGCAGTGACCAGGACAGGGAATGGCGTGAGCAGTACTTC. Its translation is CASSDQDREWREQYF.

This chain links TRBV14 with TRBJ1-1, with 8 positions matching TRBD1. With 4 bases clipped from V and 6 bases from J, the junction kept 4 bases outside the gene matches. The CDR3 has 13 amino acids. CDR1 and CDR2 (germline): SGHDN, FVKESK. The CDR3 DNA reads as TGTGCCAGCAGCCGGACAGGGTTGGCTGAAGCTTTCTTT. Protein product: CASSRTGLAEAFF.

V and J are TRBV7-2 and TRBJ2-5, with 9 nucleotides matching TRBD2. The J segment lost 5 bases and the V segment lost 2 bases, leaving 15 bases of the junction unmatched. Germline V lookup: CDR1 SGHTA, CDR2 FQGNSA. CDR3 length: 18 amino acids. CDR3 sequence reads: CASSLISPAGGPAETQYF. The DNA of the CDR3 is TGTGCCAGCAGCTTAATAAGCCCGGCGGGAGGGCCAGCGGAGACCCAGTACTTC. The whole variable domain, remainder taken from reference TRBV7-2 and TRBJ2-5, is GAGVSQSPSNKVTEKGKDVELRCDPISGHTALYWYRQSLGQGLEFLIYFQGNSAPDKSGLPSDRFSAERTGGSVSTLTIQRTQQEDSAVYLCASSLISPAGGPAETQYFGPGTRLLVL.

This clone appeared many times. The rearrangement links TRBV7-2 to TRBJ2-7; 8 nucleotides agree with TRBD2. The CDR3 covers 15 residues. CDR1 and CDR2 (germline): SGHTA, FQGNSA. J gave up 7 bases and V 2 bases, and 10 bases lay outside the gene matches. This CDR3 reads CASSLSPGGAWEQYF. The CDR3 DNA reads TGTGCCAGCAGCTTAAGTCCCGGGGGGGCTTGGGAGCAGTACTTC.

This clone showed up just once. The chain has TRBV5-1 and TRBJ2-7; D ambiguous. With 3 bases removed from V and 1 base from J, the gap between germline ends came to 14 bases. From germline, CDR1 is SGHRS and CDR2 YFSETQ. The CDR3 has 15 amino acids. This CDR3 is CASSSAGLSSYEQYF. The CDR3 DNA reads TGCGCCAGCAGCTCGGCAGGCCTATCTTCCTACGAGCAGTACTTC. Supplemented by reference TRBV5-1 and TRBJ2-7, the full variable domain reads KAGVTQTPRYLIKTRGQQVTLSCSPISGHRSVSWYQQTPGQGLQFLFEYFSETQRNKGNFPGRFSGRQFSNSRSEMNVSTLELGDSALYLCASSSAGLSSYEQYFGPGTRLTVT.

Only a few counts were recorded for this clone. The V and J genes are TRBV25-1 and TRBJ1-6; D unresolved. The CDR3 is 15 residues long. Trimming removed 1 base from V and 9 bases from J, with 13 bases in between. Germline V CDR1 and CDR2: MGHDK, SYGVNS. CDR3 sequence (DNA): TGTGCCAGCAGTGAATCGATCAGTACTAGTTCACCCCTCCACTTT. As protein: CASSESISTSSPLHF. The full variable domain, with the rest looked up from reference TRBV25-1 and TRBJ1-6, is EADIYQTPRYLVIGTGKKITLECSQTMGHDKMYWYQQDPGMELHLIHYSYGVNSTEKGDLSSESTVSRIRTEHFPLTLESARPSHTSQYLCASSESISTSSPLHFGNGTRLTVT.

The chain couples TRBV5-6 to TRBJ2-6; D is unclear. Trimming removed 2 bases at V and 0 bases at J, with 9 bases between. Germline-derived CDR1 and CDR2 are SGHDT and YYEEEE. This CDR3 spans 16 amino acids. CDR3 nucleotide sequence: TGTGCCAGCAGCTTACTGGTTCCCTCTGGGGCCAACGTCCTGACTTTC. Translating gives CASSLLVPSGANVLTF.

This clone showed up just once. V usage is TRBV5-1 and J usage is TRBJ1-5, with D unresolved. Trimming took off 1 base at V and 0 bases at J, with 8 bases between the two ends. The CDR3 is made up of 15 amino acids. The germline V gene encodes CDR1 SGHRS and CDR2 YFSETQ. This chain's CDR3 is CASSLQDPSNQPQHF. Here the CDR3 DNA reads TGCGCCAGCAGCTTGCAGGATCCTAGCAATCAGCCCCAGCATTTT.

The chain has TRBV29-1 and TRBJ2-1; 12 bases align to TRBD2. Looked up from germline, CDR1 is SQVTM and CDR2 is ANQGSEA. V was clipped by 6 bases and J by 5 bases; unmatched bases: 11. This CDR3 region has 16 residues. In nucleotides, the CDR3 is TGCAGCGTGGGATCAGGGACTAGCGGGTTTCACAATGAGCAGTTCTTC. Translating it yields CSVGSGTSGFHNEQFF.

This clone has only a few counts. The chain links TRBV5-5 to TRBJ1-1; D is undetermined. Deletions cut 0 bases from V and 11 bases from J, with 14 bases between. CDR1 and CDR2 from the germline V gene are SGHKS and YYEKEE (reference sequence). The CDR3 extends over 13 amino acids. The CDR3 here is CASSLEESRIAFF. CDR3 nucleotide sequence: TGTGCCAGCAGCTTGGAGGAGAGCAGAATCGCTTTCTTT.

The V gene is TRBV24-1, the J gene TRBJ1-5; TRBD1 aligns across 10 bases. This CDR3 region has 16 residues. Trimming took 5 bases from V and 6 from J; bases not matched to a gene: 9. Germline CDR1 reads KGHDR; CDR2 reads SFDVKD. CDR3 in amino acids: CATSAGTGEGSQPQHF. The CDR3 coding sequence is TGTGCCACCAGTGCCGGGACAGGGGAGGGCAGTCAGCCCCAGCATTTT.

About this clone itself: Other DNA sequences from this sample encode an identical CDR3 as well. J is TRBJ2-7 and V is TRBV18, with TRBD1 matching over 8 bases. CDR1 and CDR2 from the germline V gene are KGHSH and LQKENI. The V segment lost 6 bases and the J segment 0 bases; nucleotides outside the gene matches: 4. The CDR3 has 14 amino acids. The CDR3 bases are TGTGCCAGCTCCCCAGGGGGCAGCTCCTACGAGCAGTACTTC. Its protein product is CASSPGGSSYEQYF.

The chain links TRBV12-3 or TRBV12-4 to TRBJ2-7; no firm D call. The CDR3 sequence is 12 residues long. Trimming removed 4 bases at V and 7 bases at J, with 11 bases between. Here the CDR3 DNA reads TGTGCCAGCAGTTACCGTCCCGGGGAGCAGTACTTC. Protein product: CASSYRPGEQYF.

This clone was seen only once. The V and J genes are TRBV7-2 and TRBJ2-7, with 11 bases fitting TRBD2. Germline V gives CDR1 SGHTA, CDR2 FQGNSA. The CDR3 extends over 17 amino acids. V trimming: 1 base; J trimming: 2 bases; junction bases outside the gene matches: 7. The chain's CDR3 is CASSLESALAGAYEQYF. DNA for the CDR3: TGTGCCAGCAGCTTAGAATCGGCACTAGCGGGAGCCTACGAGCAGTACTTC. Full variable domain (remainder filled in from reference TRBV7-2 and TRBJ2-7): GAGVSQSPSNKVTEKGKDVELRCDPISGHTALYWYRQSLGQGLEFLIYFQGNSAPDKSGLPSDRFSAERTGGSVSTLTIQRTQQEDSAVYLCASSLESALAGAYEQYFGPGTRLTVT.

V and J are TRBV18 and TRBJ2-7, with TRBD1 identical over 10 bases. Germline loops: CDR1 KGHSH, CDR2 LQKENI. Trimming at V came to 3 bases and at J to 7 bases, leaving 9 bases not matched to a gene. The CDR3 has 15 amino acids. Here the CDR3 DNA reads TGTGCCAGCTCACCTAGACAGGGGGCGAATAGGGAGCAGTACTTC. Protein sequence: CASSPRQGANREQYF. The whole variable domain, remainder taken from reference TRBV18 and TRBJ2-7, is NAGVMQNPRHLVRRRGQEARLRCSPMKGHSHVYWYRQLPEEGLKFMVYLQKENIIDESGMPKERFSAEFPKEGPSILRIQQVVRGDSAAYFCASSPRQGANREQYFGPGTRLTVT.

This CDR3 reads CASSLAMGLAGVGVHEQYF. The CDR3 bases are TGTGCCAGCAGCTTGGCCATGGGACTAGCGGGAGTCGGCGTCCACGAGCAGTACTTC. The chain joins TRBV5-4 to TRBJ2-7; TRBD2 aligns across 14 bases. V gave up 0 bases and J gave up 5 bases; unmatched junction bases: 13. This CDR3 contains 19 residues. Germline CDR1 SGHNT, CDR2 YYREEE (reference sequence). The full variable domain, in which reference TRBV5-4 and TRBJ2-7 provide the parts outside the CDR3, is ETGVTQSPTHLIKTRGQQVTLRCSSQSGHNTVSWYQQALGQGPQFIFQYYREEENGRGNFPPRFSGLQFPNYSSELNVNALELDDSALYLCASSLAMGLAGVGVHEQYFGPGTRLTVT.

The chain combines TRBV2 with TRBJ2-3, with D perhaps TRBD2 (5 bases). Trimming took off 2 bases at V and 2 bases at J, with 8 bases between the two ends. Germline V gene lookup returns CDR1 SNHLY and CDR2 FYNNEI. CDR3 size: 14 residues. For the CDR3, the DNA is TGTGCCAGCAGTGAACCCGGGGACACAGATACGCAGTATTTT. Its translation: CASSEPGDTDTQYF.

This chain joins TRBV11-3 and TRBJ2-7; TRBD1 matches 7 bases. The CDR3 has 16 residues. V trimming: 5 bases; J trimming: 0 bases; junction bases outside the gene matches: 10. The germline CDR1 and CDR2 sequences are SGHNT and YENEEA. The CDR3 protein is CASSQHTGVLSYEQYF. The CDR3, as DNA: TGTGCCAGCAGCCAACACACAGGGGTCCTCTCCTACGAGCAGTACTTC.

The chain couples TRBV4-2 to TRBJ2-7, with D possibly TRBD1 on 6 matching bases. Germline V CDR1 and CDR2: LGHNA, YNFKEQ. CDR3 length: 13 residues. The V end lost 5 bases, the J end lost 1 base, and 9 bases lay between the germline ends. The CDR3 spells CASSKQGSYEQYF. CDR3 DNA sequence: TGTGCCAGCAGCAAACAGGGTTCCTACGAGCAGTACTTC.

The J gene is TRBJ2-1, the V gene TRBV7-8; no clear D. V was trimmed by 4 bases and J by 6 bases, leaving 10 bases between them. CDR1 and CDR2 (germline): SGHVS, FQNEAQ. The CDR3 runs 13 residues. DNA of the CDR3: TGTGCCAGCAGCTCCGGCCCGGGCAATGAGCAGTTCTTC. Amino acid sequence: CASSSGPGNEQFF.

J is TRBJ1-1 and V is TRBV2; no firm D call. The CDR3 has 12 amino acids. V was clipped by 4 bases and J by 1 base, with 4 bases between them. Looked up from germline, CDR1 is SNHLY and CDR2 is FYNNEI. The CDR3 sequence is CASSAGNTEAFF. The DNA for the CDR3 is TGTGCCAGCAGTGCAGGGAACACTGAAGCTTTCTTT.

The V gene is TRBV5-1, the J gene TRBJ2-1; 9 bases match TRBD2. Germline trimming cut 4 bases from V and 9 bases from J; bases unmatched to any gene: 8. The germline CDR1 and CDR2 sequences are SGHRS and YFSETQ. The CDR3 has 14 amino acids. The CDR3 loop reads CASSTQRGESEQFF. The DNA of the CDR3 is TGCGCCAGCAGCACGCAGCGGGGGGAGAGTGAGCAGTTCTTC. The variable domain in full, completed from reference TRBV5-1 and TRBJ2-1, reads KAGVTQTPRYLIKTRGQQVTLSCSPISGHRSVSWYQQTPGQGLQFLFEYFSETQRNKGNFPGRFSGRQFSNSRSEMNVSTLELGDSALYLCASSTQRGESEQFFGPGTRLTVL.